This TCR beta chain was observed in a study of blood T cell repertoires in COVID-19. The CDR3 spans 14 residues. Germline V lookup: CDR1 MDHEN, CDR2 SYDVKM. The ends were cut back, 3 bases at V and 11 bases at J, with 14 bases in the middle. Some clones are missing from TCRdb's copy, which holds only in-frame ones; the method was immunoSEQ multiplex PCR. In the table there are 200,000 or so clones, 80% to 90% of which are singletons. The specimen was PBMCs or T cells enriched from blood (not recorded which). V usage is TRBV28 and J usage is TRBJ1-6, with no clear D. This TCR derives from a woman aged 40-49 years with acute COVID-19. The CDR3 nucleotides read TGTGCCAGCAGTTTTGCCGGGGATTACCCACCCCTCCACTTT. This sequence encodes CASSFAGDYPPLHF.